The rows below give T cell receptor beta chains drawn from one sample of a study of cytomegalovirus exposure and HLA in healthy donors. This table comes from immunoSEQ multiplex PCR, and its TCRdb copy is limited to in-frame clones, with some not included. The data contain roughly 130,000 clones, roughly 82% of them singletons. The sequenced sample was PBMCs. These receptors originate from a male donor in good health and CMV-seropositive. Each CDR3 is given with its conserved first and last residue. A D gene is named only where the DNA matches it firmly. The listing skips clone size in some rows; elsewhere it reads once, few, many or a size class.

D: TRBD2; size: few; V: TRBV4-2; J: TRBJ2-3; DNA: TGTGCCAGCAGCCAAGAAGGTGCGGGAGGGGGCGCAGATACGCAGTATTTT; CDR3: CASSQEGAGGGADTQYF
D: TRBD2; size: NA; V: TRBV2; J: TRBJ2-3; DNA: TGTGCCAGCAGCACCATCGGACTAGCGGGAGGTAGAGATACGCAGTATTTT; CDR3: CASSTIGLAGGRDTQYF
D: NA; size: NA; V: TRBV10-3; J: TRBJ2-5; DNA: TGTGCCATCAGTGATCACAGGGGGGGAGAGACCCAGTACTTC; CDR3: CAISDHRGGETQYF
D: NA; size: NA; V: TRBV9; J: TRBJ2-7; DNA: TGTGCCAGCACCCCGGAGGCGACAGGGGAGGGGGAGCAGTACTTC; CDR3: CASTPEATGEGEQYF
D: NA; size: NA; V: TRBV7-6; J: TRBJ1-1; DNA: TGTGCCAGCAGCCCAGGGAAGACAAGGGGAAAAGGTCCTGAAGCTTTCTTT; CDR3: CASSPGKTRGKGPEAFF
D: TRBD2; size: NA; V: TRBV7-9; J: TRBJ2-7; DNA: TGTGCCAGCAGCTTAGTGAGGGAGGCAGGGAGGGGCGAGCAGTACTTC; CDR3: CASSLVREAGRGEQYF
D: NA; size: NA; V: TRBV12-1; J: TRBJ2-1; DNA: TGTGCCAGCAGCTTTTGTTCGGATGAGCAGTTCTTC; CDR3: CASSFCSDEQFF
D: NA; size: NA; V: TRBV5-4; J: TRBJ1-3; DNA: TGTGCCAGCAGCCCCTGGGACATGAGCTCTGGAAACACCATATATTTT; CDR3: CASSPWDMSSGNTIYF
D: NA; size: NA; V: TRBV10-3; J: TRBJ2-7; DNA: TGTGCCATCAGTGGTAGACAGGAGCACTCCTACGAGCAGTACTTC; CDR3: CAISGRQEHSYEQYF
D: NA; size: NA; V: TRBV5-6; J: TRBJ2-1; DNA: TGTGCCAGCAGCTTAACAAGCTCCTACAATGAGCAGTTCTTC; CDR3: CASSLTSSYNEQFF
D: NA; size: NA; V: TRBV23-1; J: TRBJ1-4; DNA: TGCGCCAGCAGTCAATCCCCCACGACGGGGGAAAAACTGTTTTTT; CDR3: CASSQSPTTGEKLFF
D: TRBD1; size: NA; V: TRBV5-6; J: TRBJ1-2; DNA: TGTGCCAGCAGCTTGTACCAGGGGGGAACATATGGCTACACCTTC; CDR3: CASSLYQGGTYGYTF
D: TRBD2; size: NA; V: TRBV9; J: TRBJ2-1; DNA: TGTGCCAGCAGCGCGAGGGGAGGGGCTAGCTCCTACAATGAGCAGTTCTTC; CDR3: CASSARGGASSYNEQFF
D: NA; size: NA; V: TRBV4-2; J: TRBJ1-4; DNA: TGTGCCAGCAGCCAAGATCTTGGCCTTATCGGGGAAAAACTGTTTTTT; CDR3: CASSQDLGLIGEKLFF
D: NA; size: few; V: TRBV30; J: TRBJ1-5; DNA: TGTGCCTGGAGAGCAGGGGGCAATCAGCCCCAGCATTTT; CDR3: CAWRAGGNQPQHF
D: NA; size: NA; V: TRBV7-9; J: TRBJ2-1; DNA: TGTGCCAGCAGCTTACTAGGGACTTGGGTAAATAATGAGCAGTTCTTC; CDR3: CASSLLGTWVNNEQFF
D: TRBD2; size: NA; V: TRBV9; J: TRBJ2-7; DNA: TGTGCCAGCAGCGTCGGGACTAGCGGGATGTACGAGCAGTACTTC; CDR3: CASSVGTSGMYEQYF
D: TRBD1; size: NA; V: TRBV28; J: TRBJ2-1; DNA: TGTGCCAGCAGTTCCCCGGGACAGAACTATTACAATGAGCAGTTCTTC; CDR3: CASSSPGQNYYNEQFF